The 26 T cell receptor beta chains below all came from one sample that was sequenced in a study of T cells in Graves' hyperthyroidism and ophthalmopathy. RNA transcripts gave rise to amplified TCR beta CDR3 regions. HTBI primers were used for first-round RT-PCR of the TCR CDR3. Using its own MiXCR run on the multiplex PCR reads, TCRdb lists one record per CDR3 protein. The sample holds 300,000 to 450,000 distinct CDR3 sequences, approximately 14% seen once. The sample was blood. These TCRs come from a woman between 18 and 30 years old with Graves' hyperthyroidism that later progressed to Graves' ophthalmopathy.

A remark on this clonotype: A much bigger clone sits one base away, suggesting this may be a read error. The rearrangement links TRBV20-1 to TRBJ1-1; D unclear. Trimming left V 6 bases short and J 4 bases short, with 12 bases between. The CDR3 is 12 residues long. CDR1 and CDR2 (germline): DFQATT, SNEGSKA (reference sequence). This CDR3 is CSAAVVSTEAFF. The DNA for the CDR3 is TGCAGTGCCGCAGTGGTGAGCACTGAAGCTTTCTTT.

At least ten counts were recorded for this clonotype. The V and J genes are TRBV5-1 and TRBJ2-7; TRBD2 is a possible D gene (6 bases). The ends were cut back, 0 bases at V and 0 bases at J, with 13 bases in the middle. In germline, CDR1 is SGHRS, CDR2 YFSETQ. The CDR3 totals 16 residues. CDR3 sequence: CASSLAETLASYEQYF. CDR3 sequence (DNA): TGCGCCAGCAGCTTGGCCGAGACACTAGCCTCCTACGAGCAGTACTTC.

This clonotype was counted ten times or more. The chain employs TRBV5-1 and TRBJ2-7, with no clear D. The CDR3 length is 15 residues. Trimming shortened V by 0 bases and J by 0 bases, and 10 bases separated the two germline ends. Germline CDR1 reads SGHRS; CDR2 reads YFSETQ. The CDR3 DNA sequence: TGCGCCAGCAGCTTGGCAGAACATCGCTCCTACGAGCAGTACTTC. Protein sequence: CASSLAEHRSYEQYF.

In its sample, this clonotype was seen many times. The V call is TRBV2, the J call TRBJ1-5; 7 bases match TRBD1. This CDR3 has 13 residues. J lost 7 bases, V lost 5 bases, and 5 bases had no gene match. Germline CDR1 SNHLY, CDR2 FYNNEI. Written as DNA, the CDR3 is TGTGCCAGCAGTCTCCAACAGGGGCAGCCCCAGCATTTT. Its translation: CASSLQQGQPQHF.

The CDR3 protein is CASSPGTGAEETQYF. The CDR3 nucleotides are TGTGCCAGCAGTCCCGGGACAGGGGCGGAAGAGACCCAGTACTTC. The J gene is TRBJ2-5, the V gene TRBV27; TRBD1 matches 10 bases. V trimming: 5 bases; J trimming: 3 bases; junction bases outside the gene matches: 6. Germline assignment: CDR1 MNHEY and CDR2 SMNVEV (reference sequence). The CDR3 has 15 amino acids.

This clonotype was counted at least ten times. The J gene is TRBJ1-6, the V gene TRBV27, with 8 bases matching TRBD1. The germline CDR1 and CDR2 sequences are MNHEY and SMNVEV (reference sequence). The CDR3 contains 15 residues. V lost 5 bases, J lost 9 bases, and 9 bases stayed unmatched. This CDR3 reads CASSRWGQDRSPLHF. The CDR3 nucleotides read TGTGCCAGCAGTAGATGGGGACAGGATCGTTCACCCCTCCACTTT.

This clonotype was recorded many times. The chain has TRBV20-1 and TRBJ1-2; D is unclear. From germline, CDR1 is DFQATT and CDR2 SNEGSKA (reference sequence). There are 14 residues in the CDR3. Trimming took 5 bases from V and 5 from J, leaving 18 bases between them. Here the CDR3 reads CSASGSKSTYGYTF. The CDR3 nucleotides read TGCAGTGCTTCGGGAAGCAAGTCGACATATGGCTACACCTTC.

Notes on this clonotype: A much larger clone sits a single nucleotide away, making a read error possible. The chain uses TRBV28 and TRBJ2-1; 7 bases align to TRBD1. V lost 5 bases, J lost 4 bases, and 8 bases stayed unmatched. CDR1 is MDHEN, CDR2 SYDVKM, per germline. The CDR3 loop spans 15 amino acids. CDR3: CASSISTGKYNEQFF. CDR3 in DNA: TGTGCCAGCAGTATATCGACAGGGAAATACAATGAGCAGTTCTTC.

This clonotype came up many times. The chain is built from TRBV28 and TRBJ2-7; 8 bases map to TRBD1. Trimming cost V 3 bases and J 5 bases; bases outside gene matches: 9. CDR1 and CDR2 (germline): MDHEN, SYDVKM. The CDR3 consists of 15 residues. The CDR3 DNA reads as TGTGCCAGCAGTTTTGGTAGCAGGGGGCTGGACGAGCAGTACTTC. Translating gives CASSFGSRGLDEQYF.

Only a few counts were recorded for this clonotype. The CDR3 DNA reads as TGTGCCAGCAGCAAAGGGGATTTGGCTTTCTTT. Its translation: CASSKGDLAFF. The chain carries TRBV4-2 and TRBJ1-1; possible D gene TRBD1, 5 bases. The CDR3 consists of 11 residues. Germline assignment: CDR1 LGHNA and CDR2 YNFKEQ. Trimming removed 5 bases from V and 11 bases from J, with 12 bases in between.

Ten or more counts support this clonotype. This chain connects TRBV12-3 or TRBV12-4 to TRBJ2-7; possible D gene TRBD1, 6 bases. Trimming pared 3 bases from V and 5 bases from J, leaving 11 bases between. The CDR3 consists of 13 residues. The CDR3 protein is CASSFSGVDEQYF. The CDR3 nucleotides read TGTGCCAGCAGTTTTTCAGGGGTCGACGAGCAGTACTTC.

This clonotype was observed at least ten times. V gene TRBV28 combines with J gene TRBJ2-5; possibly TRBD1 for D (6 bases). The length of the CDR3 is 17 residues. Trimming removed 5 bases from V and 2 bases from J, with 21 bases in between. Germline V gene lookup returns CDR1 MDHEN and CDR2 SYDVKM. CDR3 in amino acids: CASSLTTGMILQETQYF. In nucleotides, the CDR3 is TGTGCCAGCAGTCTTACCACAGGGATGATACTTCAAGAGACCCAGTACTTC.

The chain is built from TRBV5-1 and TRBJ2-3; TRBD2 might be the D (6 bases). CDR1 is SGHRS, CDR2 YFSETQ, per germline. V dropped 6 bases and J dropped 0 bases, with 17 bases sitting between them. The CDR3 consists of 16 residues. CDR3 protein: CASTGGSGGSTDTQYF. DNA of the CDR3: TGCGCCAGCACTGGGGGTAGCGGAGGAAGCACAGATACGCAGTATTTT.

Here the CDR3 DNA reads TGTGCCAGCAGCTTAGGACTGGATCCCTACGAGCAGTACTTC. Translated: CASSLGLDPYEQYF. The rearrangement links TRBV5-6 to TRBJ2-7; maybe TRBD2 (5 bases). Trimming shortened V by 2 bases and J by 2 bases, and 11 bases separated the two germline ends. The CDR3 has 14 residues. Germline V gene lookup returns CDR1 SGHDT and CDR2 YYEEEE.

This clonotype was detected ten times or more. V gene TRBV24-1 combines with J gene TRBJ2-1; 11 bases agree with TRBD1. Unmatched junction bases numbered 5, after V lost 4 bases and J lost 4 bases. Per germline, CDR1 KGHDR and CDR2 SFDVKD. The CDR3 consists of 16 residues. The CDR3 loop reads CATSDPGTGGYNEQFF. The CDR3 coding sequence is TGTGCCACCAGTGACCCTGGGACAGGGGGGTACAATGAGCAGTTCTTC.

This clonotype has at least ten counts. This sequence joins TRBV7-9 and TRBJ2-1; a weak D match, TRBD2 (6 bases). CDR1 SEHNR and CDR2 FQNEAQ come from the germline V gene (reference sequence). The V end lost 5 bases, the J end lost 4 bases, and 15 bases lay between the germline ends. The CDR3 totals 15 residues. The CDR3 coding sequence is TGTGCCAGCAGCATATTGACGGGAGAATACAATGAGCAGTTCTTC. This sequence encodes CASSILTGEYNEQFF.

The sample holds many counts of this clonotype. A much bigger clone sits one base away, suggesting this may be a read error. This sequence joins TRBV3-1 and TRBJ1-5; 8 bases line up with TRBD1. The germline CDR1 and CDR2 sequences are LGHDT and YNNKEL (reference sequence). The junction had 4 bases not matched to a gene; V was cut back by 5 bases and J by 7 bases. The CDR3 consists of 13 residues. As DNA, the CDR3 is TGTGCCAGCAGCTCAGGGGGCCGGCAGCCCCAGCATTTT. It translates to CASSSGGRQPQHF.

This clonotype was counted at least ten times. The genes are TRBV3-1 and TRBJ1-4, with D tentatively TRBD1 (6 bases). The CDR3 runs to 15 residues. Germline CDR1 is LGHDT and CDR2 is YNNKEL (reference sequence). Trimming shortened V by 1 base and J by 6 bases, and 12 bases separated the two germline ends. CDR3 loop: CASSQAGGAYEKLFF. The CDR3 DNA sequence: TGTGCCAGCAGCCAAGCGGGGGGCGCGTATGAAAAACTGTTTTTT.

V is TRBV6-2 or TRBV6-3 and J is TRBJ2-1; 8 nucleotides align to TRBD2. Germline trimming cut 5 bases from V and 3 bases from J; bases unmatched to any gene: 6. The length of the CDR3 is 15 residues. Germline loops: CDR1 MNHEY, CDR2 SVGEGT. The CDR3 sequence is CASSLTSGHYNEQFF. The CDR3 region has the DNA TGTGCCAGCAGTCTAACTAGCGGACACTACAATGAGCAGTTCTTC.

This clonotype occurred many times. The chain carries TRBV20-1 and TRBJ2-3, with TRBD2 matching over 12 bases. The germline CDR1 and CDR2 sequences are DFQATT and SNEGSKA (reference sequence). This CDR3 contains 20 residues. CDR3 region: CSALGVGASGRAGIADTQYF. In DNA form, the CDR3 reads TGCAGCGCGTTGGGGGTAGGGGCTAGCGGGAGGGCCGGGATCGCAGATACGCAGTATTTT.

This clonotype was recorded at least ten times. This chain joins TRBV6-2 or TRBV6-3 and TRBJ2-3; D not resolved. Germline lookup yields CDR1 MNHEY and CDR2 SVGEGT. Trimming pared 3 bases from V and 4 bases from J, leaving 14 bases between. The CDR3 consists of 15 residues. CDR3 residues: CASSYSRVWSDTQYF. CDR3 nucleotide sequence: TGTGCCAGCAGTTATTCCCGGGTCTGGTCAGATACGCAGTATTTT.

The V gene is TRBV7-6, the J gene TRBJ2-1; a possible D gene is TRBD2 (5 bases). Trimming shortened V by 4 bases and J by 5 bases, and 15 bases separated the two germline ends. CDR1 is SGHVS, CDR2 FNYEAQ, per germline. The CDR3 length is 15 residues. The CDR3 coding sequence is TGTGCCAGCAGCTCACCCCAGGACTCTCACAATGAGCAGTTCTTC. Translating gives CASSSPQDSHNEQFF.

This clonotype was found a few times. J is TRBJ2-7 and V is TRBV2, with D tentatively TRBD2 (5 bases). V gave up 1 base and J gave up 3 bases, with 7 bases separating them. The CDR3 has 13 amino acids. Per the germline V gene, CDR1 is SNHLY and CDR2 is FYNNEI. The CDR3 is CASSEVAGYEQYF. The CDR3 region has the DNA TGTGCCAGCAGTGAAGTCGCGGGCTACGAGCAGTACTTC. Complete variable domain (other parts from reference TRBV2 and TRBJ2-7): EPEVTQTPSHQVTQMGQEVILRCVPISNHLYFYWYRQILGQKVEFLVSFYNNEISEKSEIFDDQFSVERPDGSNFTLKIRSTKLEDSAMYFCASSEVAGYEQYFGPGTRLTVT.

Many counts were recorded for this clonotype. The chain's CDR3 is CASSLNVGNTIYF. The CDR3 DNA sequence: TGTGCCAGCAGCTTAAACGTTGGAAACACCATATATTTT. The chain employs TRBV7-8 and TRBJ1-3; D is unclear. This CDR3 has 13 residues. V was trimmed by 2 bases and J by 3 bases, leaving 5 bases between them. The germline V gene encodes CDR1 SGHVS and CDR2 FQNEAQ.

A few counts support this clonotype. The chain is built from TRBV14 and TRBJ2-3; the match to TRBD2 covers 11 bases. The V gene end was trimmed by 2 bases and the J gene end by 3 bases; junction bases not matched to a gene: 4. Germline lookup yields CDR1 SGHDN and CDR2 FVKESK. The length of the CDR3 is 16 residues. CDR3 protein: CASSQRTSGWTDTQYF. In DNA form, the CDR3 reads TGTGCCAGCAGCCAACGGACTAGCGGGTGGACAGATACGCAGTATTTT.

The chain combines TRBV20-1 with TRBJ2-1, with D perhaps TRBD2 (5 bases). The germline V gene encodes CDR1 DFQATT and CDR2 SNEGSKA (reference sequence). V lost 0 bases, J lost 12 bases, and 12 bases lay in between. The CDR3 totals 12 residues. CDR3 bases: TGCAGTGCTAGAGATAATAGCGTCGGGCAGTTCTTC. This gives the protein CSARDNSVGQFF.